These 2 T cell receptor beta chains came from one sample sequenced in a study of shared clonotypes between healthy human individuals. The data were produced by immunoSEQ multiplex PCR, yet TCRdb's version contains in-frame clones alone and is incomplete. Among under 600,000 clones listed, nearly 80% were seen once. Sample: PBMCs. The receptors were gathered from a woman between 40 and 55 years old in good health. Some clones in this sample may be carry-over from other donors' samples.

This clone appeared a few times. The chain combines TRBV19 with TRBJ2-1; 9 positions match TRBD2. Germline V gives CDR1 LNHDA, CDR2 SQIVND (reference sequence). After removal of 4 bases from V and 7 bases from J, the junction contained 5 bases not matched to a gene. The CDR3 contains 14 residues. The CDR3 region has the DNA TGTGCCAGTAGTACCAGCGGGAGGAGGAATGAGCAGTTCTTC. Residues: CASSTSGRRNEQFF.

The CDR3 region has the DNA TGTGCCACCAGCAGGTCCCTAAACCAGGGCGAGCAGTACTTC. Protein sequence: CATSRSLNQGEQYF. J is TRBJ2-7 and V is TRBV15; maybe TRBD1 (5 bases). With 3 bases removed from V and 6 bases from J, the gap between germline ends came to 15 bases. Germline CDR1 and CDR2: LNHNV and YYDKDF (reference sequence). The CDR3 spans 14 residues.